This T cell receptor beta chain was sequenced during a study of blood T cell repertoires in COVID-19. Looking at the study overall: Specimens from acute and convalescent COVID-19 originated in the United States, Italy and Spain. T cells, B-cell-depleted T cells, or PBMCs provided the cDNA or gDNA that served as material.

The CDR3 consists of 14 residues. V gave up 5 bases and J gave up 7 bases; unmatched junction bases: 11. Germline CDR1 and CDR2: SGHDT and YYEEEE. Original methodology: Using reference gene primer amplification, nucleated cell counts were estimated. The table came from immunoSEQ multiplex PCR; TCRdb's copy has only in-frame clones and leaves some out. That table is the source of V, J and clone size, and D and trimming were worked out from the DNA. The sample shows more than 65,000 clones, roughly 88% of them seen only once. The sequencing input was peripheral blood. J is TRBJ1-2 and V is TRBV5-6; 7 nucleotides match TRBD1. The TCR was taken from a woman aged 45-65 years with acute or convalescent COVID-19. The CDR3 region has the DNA TGTGCCAGCAGACCTACAGGGGAAGGGCTTGGCTACACCTTC. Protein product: CASRPTGEGLGYTF. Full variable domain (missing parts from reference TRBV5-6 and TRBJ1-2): DAGVTQSPTHLIKTRGQQVTLRCSPKSGHDTVSWYQQALGQGPQFIFQYYEEEERQRGNFPDRFSGHQFPNYSSELNVNALLLGDSALYLCASRPTGEGLGYTFGSGTRLTVV.